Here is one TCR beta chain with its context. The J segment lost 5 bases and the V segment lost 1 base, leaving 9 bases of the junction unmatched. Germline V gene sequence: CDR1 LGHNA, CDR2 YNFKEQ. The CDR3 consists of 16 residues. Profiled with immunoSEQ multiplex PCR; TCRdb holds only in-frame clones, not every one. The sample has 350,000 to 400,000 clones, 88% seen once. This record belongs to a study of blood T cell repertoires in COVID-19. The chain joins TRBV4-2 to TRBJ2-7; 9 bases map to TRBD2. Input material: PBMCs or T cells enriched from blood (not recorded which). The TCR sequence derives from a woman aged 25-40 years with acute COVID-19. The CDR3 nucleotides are TGTGCCAGCAGCCAAGCTCCTCTAGCGGGGATGGACGAGCAGTACTTC. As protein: CASSQAPLAGMDEQYF.